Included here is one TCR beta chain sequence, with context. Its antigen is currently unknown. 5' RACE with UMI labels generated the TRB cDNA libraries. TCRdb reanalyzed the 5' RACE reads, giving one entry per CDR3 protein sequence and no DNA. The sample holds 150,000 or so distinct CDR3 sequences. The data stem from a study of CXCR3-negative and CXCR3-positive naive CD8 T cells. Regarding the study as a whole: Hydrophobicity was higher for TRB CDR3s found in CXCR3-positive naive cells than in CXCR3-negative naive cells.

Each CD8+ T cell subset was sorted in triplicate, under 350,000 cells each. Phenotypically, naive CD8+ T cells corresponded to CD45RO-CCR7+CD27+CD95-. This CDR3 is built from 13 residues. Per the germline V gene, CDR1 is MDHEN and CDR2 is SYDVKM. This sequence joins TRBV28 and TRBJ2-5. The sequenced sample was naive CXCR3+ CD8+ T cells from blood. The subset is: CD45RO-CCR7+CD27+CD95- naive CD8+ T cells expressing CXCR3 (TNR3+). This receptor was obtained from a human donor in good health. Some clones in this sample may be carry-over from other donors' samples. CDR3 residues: CASRAAMGETQYF.